These 5 T cell receptor beta chains came from one sample sequenced in a study of T-cell reconstitution after alpha-beta-depleted transplantation in children. Preparing the TCRbeta library involved the use of unique molecular identifiers. TCRdb fed the PCR reads into MiXCR, producing one record per CDR3 protein. The table lists about 980,000 distinct CDR3 sequences, about 26% of them singletons. This material consisted of PBMCs, mostly from graft donor cells, taken 360 days after TCRalphabeta/CD19-depleted stem cell transplant. The receptors stem from a boy under three years old who had a stem cell transplant for SCID, so the T cells may come from the graft donor.

In its sample, this clonotype was seen a few times. V and J are TRBV5-1 and TRBJ2-1; D gene uncertain. CDR3 length: 13 amino acids. Trimming took off 0 bases at V and 6 bases at J, with 7 bases between the two ends. CDR1 SGHRS and CDR2 YFSETQ come from the germline V gene. The CDR3 DNA sequence: TGCGCCAGCAGCTTGGTGTTGATCAATGAGCAGTTCTTC. It translates to CASSLVLINEQFF.

This clonotype was detected only a few times. This chain links TRBV25-1 with TRBJ2-3; tentative D call: TRBD2 (6 bases). Trimming shortened V by 3 bases and J by 5 bases, and 27 bases separated the two germline ends. This CDR3 spans 19 amino acids. Germline-derived CDR1 and CDR2 are MGHDK and SYGVNS. The CDR3 DNA is TGTGCCAGCAGTGATTTATCCCAGGATCCGGGACTCCCGAGAGATACGCAGTATTTT. Protein product: CASSDLSQDPGLPRDTQYF.

The table lists this clonotype with a few counts. The CDR3 is CASSQLGLAGGKTQYF. As DNA, the CDR3 is TGTGCCAGCAGCCAATTGGGGCTAGCGGGGGGAAAGACCCAGTACTTC. J is TRBJ2-5 and V is TRBV4-2, with TRBD2 identical over 11 bases. This CDR3 is 16 amino acids long. Germline V lookup: CDR1 LGHNA, CDR2 YNFKEQ. The V gene end was trimmed by 2 bases and the J gene end by 6 bases; junction bases not matched to a gene: 8.

V and J are TRBV5-6 and TRBJ2-6; D might be TRBD1 (6 bases). The germline CDR1 and CDR2 sequences are SGHDT and YYEEEE. The V and J ends lost 3 bases and 0 bases respectively, with 10 bases between them. This CDR3 is 16 amino acids long. CDR3 in DNA: TGTGCCAGCAGCTCGGACAGCCTCTCTGGGGCCAACGTCCTGACTTTC. It specifies CASSSDSLSGANVLTF.

The gene calls are TRBV6-1 and TRBJ1-1; possible D gene TRBD1, 6 bases. Trimming removed 5 bases from V and 5 bases from J, with 18 bases in between. Per germline, CDR1 MNHNS and CDR2 SASEGT. CDR3 size: 15 residues. The CDR3 loop reads CASSKIRGPGTEAFF. The CDR3 DNA follows: TGTGCCAGCAGTAAGATCAGGGGACCCGGGACTGAAGCTTTCTTT.